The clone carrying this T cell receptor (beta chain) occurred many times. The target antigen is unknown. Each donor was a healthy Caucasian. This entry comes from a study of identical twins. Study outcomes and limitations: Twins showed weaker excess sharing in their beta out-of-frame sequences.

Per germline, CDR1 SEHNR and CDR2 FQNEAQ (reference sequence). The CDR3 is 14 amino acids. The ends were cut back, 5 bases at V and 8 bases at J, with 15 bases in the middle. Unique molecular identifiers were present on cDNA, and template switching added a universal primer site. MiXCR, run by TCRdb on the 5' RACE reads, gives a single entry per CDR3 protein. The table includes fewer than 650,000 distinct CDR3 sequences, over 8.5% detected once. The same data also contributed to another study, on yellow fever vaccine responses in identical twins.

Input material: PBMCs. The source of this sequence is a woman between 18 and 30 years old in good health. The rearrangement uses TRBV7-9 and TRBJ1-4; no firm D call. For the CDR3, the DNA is TGTGCCAGCAGCGACCCCGCCCGTGGAGAAAAACTGTTTTTT. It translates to CASSDPARGEKLFF. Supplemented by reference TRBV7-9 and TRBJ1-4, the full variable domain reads DTGVSQNPRHKITKRGQNVTFRCDPISEHNRLYWYRQTLGQGPEFLTYFQNEAQLEKSRLLSDRFSAERPKGSFSTLEIQRTEQGDSAMYLCASSDPARGEKLFFGSGTQLSVL.